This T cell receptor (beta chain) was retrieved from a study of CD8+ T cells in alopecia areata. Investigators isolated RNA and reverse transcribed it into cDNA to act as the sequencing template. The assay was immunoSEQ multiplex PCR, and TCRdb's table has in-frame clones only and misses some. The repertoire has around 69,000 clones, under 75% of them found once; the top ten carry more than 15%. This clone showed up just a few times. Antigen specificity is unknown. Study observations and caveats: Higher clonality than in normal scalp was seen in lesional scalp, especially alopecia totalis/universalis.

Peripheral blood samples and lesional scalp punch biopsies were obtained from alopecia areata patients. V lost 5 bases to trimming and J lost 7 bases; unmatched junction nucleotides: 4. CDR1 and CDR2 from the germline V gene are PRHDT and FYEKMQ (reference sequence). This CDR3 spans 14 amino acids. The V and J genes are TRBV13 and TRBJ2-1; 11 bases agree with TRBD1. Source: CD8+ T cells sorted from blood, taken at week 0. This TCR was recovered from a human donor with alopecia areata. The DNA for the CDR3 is TGTGCCAGCAGCACGGGACAGGGGGTTAATGAGCAGTTCTTC. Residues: CASSTGQGVNEQFF.